A selection of T cell receptor beta chains follows, all from one sample in a study of CD8 T cells in ankylosing spondylitis. Each CDR3 protein is one row after TCRdb ran MiXCR on the 5' RACE reads. The sample consists of about 200,000 distinct CDR3 sequences, roughly 6.6% of them appearing once. The sample consisted of blood, either unsorted or a sorted T cell fraction (not recorded which). Source of these receptors: a male donor with ankylosing spondylitis. Each CDR3 is given with its conserved first and last residue. Each record gives: CDR3 DNA, CDR3 protein, J gene, clone size, V gene, D gene. The D gene is left open where the match is weak. For some rows the clone size is stated as once, few or many, or as a class when expanded; others skip it.

TGCAGCGCCGAAAATGTTATGAACACTGAAGCTTTCTTT CSAENVMNTEAFF TRBJ1-1 many TRBV29-1 NA
TGTGCCAGCAGTTTCGCCAACACTGAAGCTTTCTTT CASSFANTEAFF TRBJ1-1 many TRBV28 NA
TGTGCCAGCAGCTTAAAAAGGTGCTACGAGCAGTACTTC CASSLKRCYEQYF TRBJ2-7 NA TRBV7-4 NA
TGTGCCTGGAGTGTAGGCGGCGGGAGTAGAGGGGATGAGCAGTTCTTC CAWSVGGGSRGDEQFF TRBJ2-1 many TRBV30 TRBD2
TGTGCCATCACGGGAGGGTACAATGAGCAGTTCTTC CAITGGYNEQFF TRBJ2-1 many TRBV10-3 TRBD2
TGCGCCAGCAGCCAGGGGGCGCGGAAAGATACGCAGTATTTT CASSQGARKDTQYF TRBJ2-3 many TRBV4-1 NA
TGCAGTGCTAGAGATCCAGTGACAGGGTTTGGCTACACCTTC CSARDPVTGFGYTF TRBJ1-2 few TRBV20-1 TRBD1
TGTGCCAGCAGTGTCCGAGGGGACAGAGACACAGATACGCAGTATTTT CASSVRGDRDTDTQYF TRBJ2-3 few TRBV2 TRBD1
TGTGCCAGCAGCGCCCAGGGGGGGCGGCGAGTAGCTTTCTTT CASSAQGGRRVAFF TRBJ1-1 many TRBV9 TRBD1
TGCAGTGCTAGAGACATTGTGGGGGGGACTAATCAGCCCCAGCATTTT CSARDIVGGTNQPQHF TRBJ1-5 many TRBV20-1 NA
TGTGCCATCAGGGTTTCCCCACTAGCGGGGGGCACAGATACGCAGTATTTT CAIRVSPLAGGTDTQYF TRBJ2-3 few TRBV10-3 TRBD2
TGTGCCAGCCGTGGTACGCGGAACATTCAGTACTTC CASRGTRNIQYF TRBJ2-4 many TRBV27 NA
TGTGCCAGCAGCCAGACAGGGGACGCTGAAGCTTTCTTT CASSQTGDAEAFF TRBJ1-1 many TRBV5-6 TRBD1
TGTGCCAGCGGCCCCGGCGAGCAGTACTTC CASGPGEQYF TRBJ2-7 few TRBV7-9 NA
TGTGCCAGCAGTTCTCCGGACAGGTCCTCTAACTATGGCTACACCTTC CASSSPDRSSNYGYTF TRBJ1-2 many TRBV28 TRBD1
TGCAGCGTTGAGGGACAGTCCTATGAAGCTTTCTTT CSVEGQSYEAFF TRBJ1-1 many TRBV29-1 TRBD1
TGTGCCAGCAGCTCGACTAGCGGGAGAGTGCAGTTCTTC CASSSTSGRVQFF TRBJ2-1 many TRBV11-2 TRBD2
TGTGCTAGTGGTTTGAGGGCCTTGAACACCGGGGAGCTGTTTTTT CASGLRALNTGELFF TRBJ2-2 NA TRBV12-5 NA
TGCGCCAGCAGCTTAGGGGGCGCCATATGGCCCCAGCATTTT CASSLGGAIWPQHF TRBJ1-5 many TRBV5-1 TRBD1
TGCGCCAGCAGCATTACGACAGGGGGCTACCCAGAGACCCAGTACTTC CASSITTGGYPETQYF TRBJ2-5 NA TRBV4-3 TRBD1
TGCGCCAGCAGCCTCGGTAACAGGGAAACGTCCTACGAGCAGTACTTC CASSLGNRETSYEQYF TRBJ2-7 many TRBV5-1 NA
TGTGCCAGCAGCTTAATGGGGATCGACCCTGAAGTTTTCTTT CASSLMGIDPEVFF TRBJ1-1 few TRBV7-2 NA
TGTGCCAGCAGCCAAGAGTGGACGGGGGGCCATGAGCAGTTCTTC CASSQEWTGGHEQFF TRBJ2-1 NA TRBV3-1 NA
TGTGCCAGCAGCTTAACCGGGACAGGAACCTACAATGAGCAGTTCTTC CASSLTGTGTYNEQFF TRBJ2-1 many TRBV7-3 TRBD1
TGCGCCAGCAGCCACCGGACAGCCAGCAATCAGAAACCCTACGAGCAGTACTTC CASSHRTASNQKPYEQYF TRBJ2-7 many TRBV4-1 NA
TGTGCCATCAATTTTGGAGGGGACACTGAAGCTTTCTTT CAINFGGDTEAFF TRBJ1-1 few TRBV10-3 NA
TGTGCCAGCATAGGTGGCGGCAATGAGCAGTTCTTC CASIGGGNEQFF TRBJ2-1 NA TRBV27 NA
TGTGCCAGCAGTGTGGGCCTAGAGACCCAGTACTTC CASSVGLETQYF TRBJ2-5 many TRBV25-1 NA
TGCAGTGTTTGGGGGGACGGGACCTTATACAATGAGCAGTTCTTC CSVWGDGTLYNEQFF TRBJ2-1 few TRBV20-1 NA
TGTGCCAGCAGCAGAGGGGGTAAATCTACCGGCTACGAGCAGTACTTC CASSRGGKSTGYEQYF TRBJ2-7 NA TRBV9 NA
TGTGCCAGCAGCTTAACGCGACAGGGGAGGACTGAAGCTTTCTTT CASSLTRQGRTEAFF TRBJ1-1 many TRBV7-8 TRBD1
TGCGCCAGCAGCCCAGGGACAGGGATGAACACTGAAGCTTTCTTT CASSPGTGMNTEAFF TRBJ1-1 many TRBV4-3 TRBD1
TGTGCCAGCAGCCTTGACAGGGCCGGGGAGCTGTTTTTT CASSLDRAGELFF TRBJ2-2 few TRBV5-6 TRBD1
TGTGCCACCAGTGATCGCAGGGATGGGTCAGATACGCAGTATTTT CATSDRRDGSDTQYF TRBJ2-3 many TRBV24-1 NA
TGTGCCAGCTCACCAAGACAGTCCCAAGAGACCCAGTACTTC CASSPRQSQETQYF TRBJ2-5 few TRBV18 NA
TGTGCCACCAGCAGAGCATTTGAGAACGAGCAGTACTTC CATSRAFENEQYF TRBJ2-7 few TRBV15 NA
TGTGCCAGCAGTTTAAGGGGGGCGTACAATGAGCAGTTCTTC CASSLRGAYNEQFF TRBJ2-1 NA TRBV6-2/TRBV6-3 NA
TGTGCCAGCAGCCGGGGGAGTACGCAAGAGACCCAGTACTTC CASSRGSTQETQYF TRBJ2-5 many TRBV9 NA
TGCGCCAGCAGCCAAGAATTTCTCAGGCCAGCGAGCTCCTACAATGAGCAGTTCTTC CASSQEFLRPASSYNEQFF TRBJ2-1 few TRBV4-3 NA
TGTGCCAGCAGCTTAAACCCACGGCTGCGGGAGTGGAATGAGCAGTTCTTC CASSLNPRLREWNEQFF TRBJ2-1 many TRBV7-9 TRBD2
TGTGCCAGCAGCCCCCGGGGTAGCGGTGAGCAGTTCTTC CASSPRGSGEQFF TRBJ2-1 many TRBV7-9 NA
TGTGCCAGCAGCGAAGGACAGAGGTGGTCACCCCTCCACTTT CASSEGQRWSPLHF TRBJ1-6 many TRBV6-1 NA
TGTGCCAGCAGACCGGGACAGGGGGCTTCCACCGGGGAGCTGTTTTTT CASRPGQGASTGELFF TRBJ2-2 many TRBV6-1 TRBD1